This TCR beta chain was found in a study of cytomegalovirus exposure and HLA in healthy donors. Study information: A subsequent analysis stated that the 95 to 150 validation repertoires were run on the same platform as the approximately 610 first-cohort repertoires.

Sequencing was performed with immunoSEQ multiplex PCR; in TCRdb, only in-frame clones are kept and a portion is missing. In the table there are 60,000 to 70,000 clones, around 89% of which are singletons. Trimming shortened V by 4 bases and J by 5 bases, and 15 bases separated the two germline ends. The CDR3 runs to 15 residues. The germline gives CDR1 MGHRA, CDR2 YSYEKL. Broader study findings: The study listed under 200 cytomegalovirus-associated TCR beta chains. Cytomegalovirus status was reportedly diagnosed by the classifier with high sensitivity and specificity.

The donors were in the approximately 120-subject validation cohort; that cohort was separate from the roughly 700-subject first cohort. With respect to this clone: What it recognizes is unknown.

Sequencing input: PBMCs. The clonotype was recovered from a woman younger than 30 in good health and CMV-seronegative. The V and J genes are TRBV4-1 and TRBJ2-1; the D gene is possibly TRBD2 (6 bases). In nucleotides, the CDR3 is TGCGCCAGCAGCCTAGGGACTGTTGCCAACAATGAGCAGTTCTTC. Its protein is CASSLGTVANNEQFF.